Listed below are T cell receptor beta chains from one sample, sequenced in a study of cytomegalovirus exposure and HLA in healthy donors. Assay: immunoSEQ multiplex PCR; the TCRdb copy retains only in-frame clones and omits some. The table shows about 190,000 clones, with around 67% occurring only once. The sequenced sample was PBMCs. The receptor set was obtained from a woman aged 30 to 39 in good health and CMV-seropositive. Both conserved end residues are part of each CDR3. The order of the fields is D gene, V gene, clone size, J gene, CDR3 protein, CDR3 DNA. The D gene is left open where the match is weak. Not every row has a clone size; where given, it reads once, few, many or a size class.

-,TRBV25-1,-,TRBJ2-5,CASSESGRETQYF,TGTGCCAGCAGTGAATCTGGGAGGGAGACCCAGTACTTC
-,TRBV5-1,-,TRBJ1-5,CASSLAKRAGQPQHF,TGCGCCAGCAGCTTGGCAAAGAGGGCGGGTCAGCCCCAGCATTTT
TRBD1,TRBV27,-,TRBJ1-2,CASSLQGARGYGYTF,TGTGCCAGCAGTTTACAGGGGGCGCGAGGCTATGGCTACACCTTC
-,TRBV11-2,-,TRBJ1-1,CASSLGAGVSTFF,TGTGCCAGCAGCTTAGGGGCGGGGGTTAGTACTTTCTTT
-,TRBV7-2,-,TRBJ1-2,CASSLTTPYGYTF,TGTGCCAGCAGCTTGACAACCCCTTATGGCTACACCTTC
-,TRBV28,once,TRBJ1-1,CASSYRPLGTEAFF,TGTGCCAGCAGTTACAGGCCCTTGGGCACTGAAGCTTTCTTT
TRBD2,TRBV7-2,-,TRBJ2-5,CASSLQSWRLAGAETQYF,TGTGCCAGCAGCTTACAATCATGGCGACTAGCGGGAGCGGAGACCCAGTACTTC
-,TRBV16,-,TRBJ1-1,CASSQFRNTEAFF,TGTGCCAGCAGCCAATTTAGGAACACTGAAGCTTTCTTT
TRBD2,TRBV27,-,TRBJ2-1,CASSGLGGSSSYNEQFF,TGTGCCAGCAGCGGCCTCGGGGGGAGCAGCTCCTACAATGAGCAGTTCTTC
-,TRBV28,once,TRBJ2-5,CASSFTSGFGEQYF,TGTGCCAGCAGTTTTACATCAGGTTTTGGGGAGCAGTACTTC
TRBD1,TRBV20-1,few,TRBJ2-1,CSAGTGQAQFF,TGCAGTGCTGGGACAGGCCAAGCGCAGTTCTTC
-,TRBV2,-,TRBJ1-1,CASRTAGAFF,TGTGCCAGCAGGACAGCCGGAGCTTTCTTT
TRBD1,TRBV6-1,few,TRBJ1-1,CASSGGQEWNTEAFF,TGTGCCAGCAGTGGTGGACAGGAATGGAACACTGAAGCTTTCTTT
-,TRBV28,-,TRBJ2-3,CASSLAGTTDTQYF,TGTGCCAGCAGTTTAGCGGGGACCACAGATACGCAGTATTTT
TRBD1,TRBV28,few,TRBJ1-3,CASSDRAYGNTIYF,TGTGCCAGCTCTGACAGGGCTTATGGAAACACCATATATTTT
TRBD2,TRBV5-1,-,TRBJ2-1,CASSRGGTSVLDEQFF,TGCGCCAGCAGCCGGGGGGGGACTAGCGTCTTGGATGAGCAGTTCTTC
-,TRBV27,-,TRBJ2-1,CASSPMGSSYNEQFF,TGTGCCAGCAGTCCCATGGGGAGCTCCTACAATGAGCAGTTCTTC
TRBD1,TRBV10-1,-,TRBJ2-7,CARNRQGSYEQYF,TGCGCCAGGAACCGACAGGGGTCCTACGAGCAGTACTTC
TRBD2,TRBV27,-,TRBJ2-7,CASSRPGRVGEQYF,TGTGCCAGCAGCCGCCCGGGGAGGGTGGGCGAGCAGTACTTC
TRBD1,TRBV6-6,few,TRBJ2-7,CASCRGFGEQYF,TGTGCCAGTTGCAGGGGGTTCGGCGAGCAGTACTTC
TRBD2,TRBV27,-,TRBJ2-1,CASSSGLAGGNYNEQFF,TGTGCCAGCAGTTCGGGACTAGCGGGAGGAAACTACAATGAGCAGTTCTTC
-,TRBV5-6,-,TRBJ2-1,CASSLGRADHNEQFF,TGTGCCAGCAGCTTGGGGAGGGCCGATCACAATGAGCAGTTCTTC
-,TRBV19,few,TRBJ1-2,CASSPRGGIYGYTF,TGTGCCAGTAGTCCCCGGGGGGGGATTTACGGCTACACCTTC
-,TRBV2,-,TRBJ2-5,CASNGGALGETQYF,TGTGCCAGCAATGGAGGGGCTTTAGGAGAGACCCAGTACTTC
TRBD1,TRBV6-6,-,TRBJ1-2,CASSYSGQGTGYTF,TGTGCCAGCAGTTACTCGGGACAGGGGACTGGCTACACCTTC
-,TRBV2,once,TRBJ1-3,CASSAGRRLSGNTIYF,TGTGCCAGCAGTGCGGGGAGACGGCTCTCTGGAAACACCATATATTTT
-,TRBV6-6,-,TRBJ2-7,CASTWYSGYEQYF,TGTGCCAGCACCTGGTATAGCGGCTACGAGCAGTACTTC
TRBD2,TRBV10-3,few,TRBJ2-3,CAISGVSTDTQYF,TGTGCCATTAGCGGGGTTAGCACAGATACGCAGTATTTT
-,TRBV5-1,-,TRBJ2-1,CASSLGGNEQFF,TGCGCCAGCAGCTTAGGGGGCAATGAGCAGTTCTTC
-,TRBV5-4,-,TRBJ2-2,CASSFRGIAGELFF,TGTGCCAGCAGTTTCCGGGGTATTGCAGGGGAGCTGTTTTTT
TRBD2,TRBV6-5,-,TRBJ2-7,CASSYSGLAEPYEQYF,TGTGCCAGCAGTTACTCGGGGCTAGCGGAGCCCTACGAGCAGTACTTC
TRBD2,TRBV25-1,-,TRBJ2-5,CASQGLAGAETQYF,TGTGCCAGCCAGGGACTAGCGGGAGCGGAGACCCAGTACTTC
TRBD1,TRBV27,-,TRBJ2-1,CASSFQGAYNEQFF,TGTGCCAGCAGCTTTCAGGGGGCCTACAATGAGCAGTTCTTC
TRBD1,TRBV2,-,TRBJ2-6,CASKGQGTGANVLTF,TGTGCCAGCAAGGGACAGGGGACCGGGGCCAACGTCCTGACTTTC
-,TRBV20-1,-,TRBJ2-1,CSARQVEQFF,TGCAGTGCGCGACAGGTAGAGCAGTTCTTC
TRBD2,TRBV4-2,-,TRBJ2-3,CASSQGRLAGVIDTQYF,TGTGCCAGCAGCCAAGGAAGACTAGCGGGAGTCATAGATACGCAGTATTTT
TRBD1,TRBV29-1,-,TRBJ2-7,CSSRQPGGTEQYF,TGCAGCTCCCGCCAGCCAGGGGGCACCGAGCAGTACTTC
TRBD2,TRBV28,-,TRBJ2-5,CASSGLAGGVGETQYF,TGTGCCAGCAGTGGACTAGCGGGAGGGGTAGGAGAGACCCAGTACTTC
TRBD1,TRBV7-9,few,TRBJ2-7,CASSLEGTGVEQYF,TGTGCCAGCAGCTTAGAAGGGACAGGGGTCGAGCAGTACTTC
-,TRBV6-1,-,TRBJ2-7,CASSYAFSYEQYF,TGTGCCAGCAGTTATGCGTTCTCCTACGAGCAGTACTTC
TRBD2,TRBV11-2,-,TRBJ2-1,CASSSLGGRTYNEQFF,TGTGCCAGCAGCTCCCTGGGCGGGAGGACCTACAATGAGCAGTTCTTC